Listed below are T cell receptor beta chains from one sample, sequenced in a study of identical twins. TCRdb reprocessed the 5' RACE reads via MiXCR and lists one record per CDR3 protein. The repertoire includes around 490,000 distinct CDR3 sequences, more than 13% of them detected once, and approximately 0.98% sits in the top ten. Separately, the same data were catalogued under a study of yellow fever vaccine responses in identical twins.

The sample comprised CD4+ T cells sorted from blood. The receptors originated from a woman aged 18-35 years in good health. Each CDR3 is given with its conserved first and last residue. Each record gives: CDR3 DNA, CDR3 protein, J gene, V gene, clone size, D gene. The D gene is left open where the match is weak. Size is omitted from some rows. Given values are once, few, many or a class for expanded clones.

DNA: TGTGCCAGCAGCCGGAAGACAGGGGGCAACACAGATACGCAGTATTTT
CDR3: CASSRKTGGNTDTQYF
J: TRBJ2-3
V: TRBV7-2
size: -
D: TRBD1

DNA: TGTGCCAGCAGCTTATTTTGGGACCCCAGCGGGGATACGCAGTATTTT
CDR3: CASSLFWDPSGDTQYF
J: TRBJ2-3
V: TRBV7-3
size: -
D: -

DNA: TGCAGTGCTAGAGAGGGTATACAGGGGGATGAGCAGTTCTTC
CDR3: CSAREGIQGDEQFF
J: TRBJ2-1
V: TRBV20-1
size: few
D: TRBD1

DNA: TGTGCCAGCAGCCCGGGCGAGCACGAGCGAGGACAAGAGACCCAGTACTTC
CDR3: CASSPGEHERGQETQYF
J: TRBJ2-5
V: TRBV4-2
size: -
D: -

DNA: TGCGCCAGCAGCTCGCAGGGGGATAATTCACCCCTCCACTTT
CDR3: CASSSQGDNSPLHF
J: TRBJ1-6
V: TRBV5-1
size: -
D: TRBD1

DNA: TGTGCCCTCAGTTTAATGAGGGGACTAGCGGGGGGCTACAATGAGCAGTTCTTC
CDR3: CALSLMRGLAGGYNEQFF
J: TRBJ2-1
V: TRBV12-3/TRBV12-4
size: -
D: TRBD2

DNA: TGTGCCAGCGTCGGGGGATCTGGTCCCTACGAGCAGTACTTC
CDR3: CASVGGSGPYEQYF
J: TRBJ2-7
V: TRBV28
size: many
D: -

DNA: TGTGCCAGCAGCCCCCTAAAGGGAGGGGGCACAGATACGCAGTATTTT
CDR3: CASSPLKGGGTDTQYF
J: TRBJ2-3
V: TRBV9
size: -
D: TRBD2

DNA: TGCAGCGTTGTTGGACGCGCAGGTGGCACCGGGGAGCTGTTTTTT
CDR3: CSVVGRAGGTGELFF
J: TRBJ2-2
V: TRBV29-1
size: few
D: -

DNA: TGTGCCATCAGTGGACTAGCGGGGAGCACAGATACGCAGTATTTT
CDR3: CAISGLAGSTDTQYF
J: TRBJ2-3
V: TRBV10-3
size: many
D: TRBD2

DNA: TGCGCCACCCGAAGAGGGGGAGGAGACACCGGGGAGCTGTTTTTT
CDR3: CATRRGGGDTGELFF
J: TRBJ2-2
V: TRBV5-1
size: few
D: -

DNA: TGTGCCAGCAGTAAAGGGGGAACAATGAACACTGAAGCTTTCTTT
CDR3: CASSKGGTMNTEAFF
J: TRBJ1-1
V: TRBV12-3/TRBV12-4
size: many
D: -

DNA: TGCGCCAGCAGCCAAGATCGAACGGAACCTTATGGCTACACCTTC
CDR3: CASSQDRTEPYGYTF
J: TRBJ1-2
V: TRBV4-3
size: many
D: -

DNA: TGTGCCAGCAGCGCAGGGATCAGGAAGACCCAGTACTTC
CDR3: CASSAGIRKTQYF
J: TRBJ2-5
V: TRBV3-1
size: -
D: -

DNA: TGTGCCAGCACCCTTGGGGTGCGGGCCCTCAATGAGCAGTTCTTC
CDR3: CASTLGVRALNEQFF
J: TRBJ2-1
V: TRBV5-5
size: -
D: -

DNA: TGCGCCAGCAGCCTATCCACAGGGGAGCCCTACGAGCAGTACTTC
CDR3: CASSLSTGEPYEQYF
J: TRBJ2-7
V: TRBV4-3
size: few
D: TRBD1

DNA: TGTGCCAGCGGGGCAACAGATACGCAGTATTTT
CDR3: CASGATDTQYF
J: TRBJ2-3
V: TRBV12-3/TRBV12-4
size: few
D: -

DNA: TGTGCCAGCAGTCCTCTCAGCTCTGGGGCCAACGTCCTGACTTTC
CDR3: CASSPLSSGANVLTF
J: TRBJ2-6
V: TRBV12-3/TRBV12-4
size: many
D: -

DNA: TGTGCCAGCAGACTATTGGGGGGGAGCGGCCTGGATACGCAGTATTTT
CDR3: CASRLLGGSGLDTQYF
J: TRBJ2-3
V: TRBV6-1
size: few
D: TRBD2

DNA: TGTGCCAGCAGGACTAGCAGAAACAATGAGCAGTTCTTC
CDR3: CASRTSRNNEQFF
J: TRBJ2-1
V: TRBV2
size: many
D: TRBD2

DNA: TGCGCCAGCAGGAATTTAATGAACACTGAAGCTTTCTTT
CDR3: CASRNLMNTEAFF
J: TRBJ1-1
V: TRBV5-1
size: few
D: -

DNA: TGTGCCAGCAGTTTAAGGGTCAGCGATGACTCTGGAAACACCATATATTTT
CDR3: CASSLRVSDDSGNTIYF
J: TRBJ1-3
V: TRBV12-3/TRBV12-4
size: many
D: -

DNA: TGTGCCAGCAGCGGACGGGACGGTCTCTATAATTCACCCCTCCACTTT
CDR3: CASSGRDGLYNSPLHF
J: TRBJ1-6
V: TRBV9
size: -
D: -

DNA: TGCAGTGCTAGAGATACTAGGACAGGGAGTTACGAGCAGTACTTC
CDR3: CSARDTRTGSYEQYF
J: TRBJ2-7
V: TRBV20-1
size: few
D: TRBD1

DNA: TGTGCCAGCAGCCAAACTTTTTGGTCCGGGACAGGGACCTACGAGCAGTACTTC
CDR3: CASSQTFWSGTGTYEQYF
J: TRBJ2-7
V: TRBV14
size: few
D: TRBD1

DNA: TGTGCCAGCAGCTTAGTTCGGGTGAACACTGAAGCTTTCTTT
CDR3: CASSLVRVNTEAFF
J: TRBJ1-1
V: TRBV7-9
size: -
D: -

DNA: TGTGCCTGGAGTGTACCCGTTCTCCCTGAGCAGTTCTTC
CDR3: CAWSVPVLPEQFF
J: TRBJ2-1
V: TRBV30
size: -
D: -

DNA: TGTGCTAGCAGCCTGGGACAGGGGGAGACCCAGTACTTC
CDR3: CASSLGQGETQYF
J: TRBJ2-5
V: TRBV7-7
size: many
D: TRBD1

DNA: TGTGCCAGCAGTCATGGGACTAGCGGGATCTACGAGCAGTACTTC
CDR3: CASSHGTSGIYEQYF
J: TRBJ2-7
V: TRBV6-2/TRBV6-3
size: -
D: TRBD2

DNA: TGCAGTGCTGTCACAGGGGTTGGTGAGCAGTTCTTC
CDR3: CSAVTGVGEQFF
J: TRBJ2-1
V: TRBV20-1
size: few
D: TRBD1

DNA: TGCGCCAGCAGCTTGGAGGGACCTTCAGATACGCAGTATTTT
CDR3: CASSLEGPSDTQYF
J: TRBJ2-3
V: TRBV5-1
size: few
D: -

DNA: TGTGCCAGCAGCACCTCGGGGGCGGGTGGACAAGAGACCCAGTACTTC
CDR3: CASSTSGAGGQETQYF
J: TRBJ2-5
V: TRBV7-9
size: few
D: -

DNA: TGCGCCAGCAGCCACCGGGACAGCGATGAAAAACTGTTTTTT
CDR3: CASSHRDSDEKLFF
J: TRBJ1-4
V: TRBV5-1
size: few
D: TRBD1

DNA: TGCAGTGCTAGTCGGGGCTCTGGGGCCAACGTCCTGACTTTC
CDR3: CSASRGSGANVLTF
J: TRBJ2-6
V: TRBV20-1
size: few
D: -

DNA: TGTGCCAGCAGCCCGACCGGGACGGCGAACACTGAAGCTTTCTTT
CDR3: CASSPTGTANTEAFF
J: TRBJ1-1
V: TRBV5-4
size: -
D: -

DNA: TGCGCCAGCAGCTACACAAGACTAGCGGGGAACACCGGGGAGCTGTTTTTT
CDR3: CASSYTRLAGNTGELFF
J: TRBJ2-2
V: TRBV5-1
size: few
D: TRBD2

DNA: TGTGCCAGCAGTACTATACAGGGATCCTACGAGCAGTACTTC
CDR3: CASSTIQGSYEQYF
J: TRBJ2-7
V: TRBV6-5
size: few
D: -

DNA: TGTGCCAGCAGTTTCGGTGGGTCTAGCGGGGACACCTACGAGCAGTACTTC
CDR3: CASSFGGSSGDTYEQYF
J: TRBJ2-7
V: TRBV12-3/TRBV12-4
size: -
D: TRBD2

DNA: TGTGCCAGCAGTCTCCGACAGGGAACGGCCCAGTACTTC
CDR3: CASSLRQGTAQYF
J: TRBJ2-5
V: TRBV27
size: -
D: TRBD1

DNA: TGCAGTGCTAGAGAGGGGTACGAGCAGTACTTC
CDR3: CSAREGYEQYF
J: TRBJ2-7
V: TRBV20-1
size: -
D: -

DNA: TGTGCCAGCAGCTCCGCCGGGACGATCTACGAAAAACTGTTTTTT
CDR3: CASSSAGTIYEKLFF
J: TRBJ1-4
V: TRBV7-6
size: -
D: -